The 8 T cell receptor beta chains reported below all come from one sample, sequenced in a study of spatial heterogeneity in lung cancer. Time point in this sample: sample taken at primary tumor resection. Each CDR3 protein is one row after TCRdb ran MiXCR on the 5' RACE reads. The sample includes about 22,000 distinct CDR3 sequences, about 5% of them seen just once. The input for sequencing was PBMCs, taken at surgery. These receptors originate from a male donor with early-stage non-small cell lung cancer.

There are many counts of this clonotype. The CDR3 reads CASSYMLAADEQFF. The CDR3 bases are TGTGCCAGCAGTTACATGCTAGCGGCGGATGAGCAGTTCTTC. The J gene is TRBJ2-1, the V gene TRBV6-2 or TRBV6-3; 7 bases align to TRBD2. After removal of 2 bases from V and 8 bases from J, the junction contained 6 bases not matched to a gene. CDR3 length equals 14 residues. Germline V CDR1 and CDR2: MNHEY, SVGEGT.

The table lists this clonotype with many counts. The chain couples TRBV7-9 to TRBJ2-5, with 8 nucleotides matching TRBD2. V shed 11 bases and J 5 bases; nucleotides not matched to a gene: 10. CDR1 is SEHNR and CDR2 is FQNEAQ in the germline V gene (reference sequence). CDR3 size: 13 residues. Here the CDR3 reads CAGVEAGVETQYF. The DNA of the CDR3 is TGTGCCGGTGTTGAAGCGGGAGTGGAGACCCAGTACTTC. Full variable domain (rest looked up from reference TRBV7-9 and TRBJ2-5): DTGVSQNPRHKITKRGQNVTFRCDPISEHNRLYWYRQTLGQGPEFLTYFQNEAQLEKSRLLSDRFSAERPKGSFSTLEIQRTEQGDSAMYLCAGVEAGVETQYFGPGTRLLVL.

This clonotype was seen repeatedly, ten times or more. V gene TRBV5-1 combines with J gene TRBJ2-1; D not certain. The CDR3 contains 13 residues. The V and J ends lost 0 bases and 9 bases respectively, with 10 bases between them. The germline CDR1 and CDR2 sequences are SGHRS and YFSETQ. CDR3 sequence: CASSLEGPGEQFF. DNA for the CDR3: TGCGCCAGCAGCTTGGAGGGCCCGGGTGAGCAGTTCTTC.

This clonotype was seen repeatedly, ten times or more. CDR3 sequence reads: CASSLAYLPGPSYEQYF. Written as DNA, the CDR3 is TGTGCCAGCAGTTTAGCGTATCTTCCGGGGCCCTCCTACGAGCAGTACTTC. The V and J genes are TRBV12-3 or TRBV12-4 and TRBJ2-7, with D possibly called TRBD1 or TRBD2 (5 bases each). Deletions cut 0 bases from V and 0 bases from J, with 15 bases between. The CDR3 length is 17 residues.

On this clonotype: A read error may be the cause here, since a much bigger clone is one base away. Because it lacks the conserved phenylalanine or tryptophan at the end, this CDR3 is likely a read error. V and J are TRBV6-5 and TRBJ2-6, with 9 bases identical to TRBD1. The CDR3 length is 17 residues. Germline values: CDR1 MNHEY, CDR2 SVGAGI. The V segment lost 5 bases and the J segment 0 bases; nucleotides outside the gene matches: 5. CDR3 protein: CASSRGTGSSGANVLTL. In nucleotides, the CDR3 is TGTGCCAGCAGTCGTGGGACAGGGAGCTCTGGGGCCAACGTCCTGACTCTC.

This clonotype showed up many times. The V and J genes are TRBV20-1 and TRBJ2-7; D is perhaps TRBD2 (7 bases). This CDR3 is 12 amino acids long. Germline V gene lookup returns CDR1 DFQATT and CDR2 SNEGSKA (reference sequence). The germline V and J ends were trimmed by 6 bases and 6 bases, with 15 bases remaining between them. The DNA of the CDR3 is TGCAGTGCGTGGGGGGGCGGCTCCGAGCAGTACTTC. Translated: CSAWGGGSEQYF.

This clonotype was recorded many times. V and J are TRBV19 and TRBJ2-1; the match to TRBD1 covers 7 bases. Trimming cost V 1 base and J 12 bases; bases outside gene matches: 0. From germline, CDR1 is LNHDA and CDR2 SQIVND (reference sequence). The CDR3 extends over 11 amino acids. CDR3 nucleotide sequence: TGTGCCAGTAGTATAGGGACAGGGCAGTTCTTC. As protein: CASSIGTGQFF. The variable domain in full, with the rest retrieved from reference TRBV19 and TRBJ2-1, is DGGITQSPKYLFRKEGQNVTLSCEQNLNHDAMYWYRQDPGQGLRLIYYSQIVNDFQKGDIAEGYSVSREKKESFPLTVTSAQKNPTAFYLCASSIGTGQFFGPGTRLTVL.

This clonotype was counted ten times or more. The chain employs TRBV20-1 and TRBJ2-3; possibly TRBD2 for D (6 bases). The V gene's germline CDR1 is DFQATT and CDR2 SNEGSKA (reference sequence). This CDR3 has 15 amino acids. V lost 3 bases to trimming and J lost 2 bases, with 15 bases between them. As DNA, the CDR3 is TGCAGTGCTAGGGGGGGAGTAGCGGACACAGATACGCAGTATTTT. It translates to CSARGGVADTDTQYF.